The 31 T cell receptor beta chains below come from one sample, sequenced in a study of Graves' ophthalmopathy and Graves' hyperthyroidism (dated 2018 in TCRdb). TCRdb names Illumina HiSeq 2000 as the instrument used. TCR beta CDR3 regions were amplified from RNA transcripts for repertoire sequencing. A first-round RT-PCR used HTBI primers with the Qiagen OneStep RT-PCR kit, followed by a second-round multiplex PCR, size selection and purification. TCRdb reran the public reads through fastp at Q25 and MiXCR, keeping productive beta chains. When rows share a CDR3 protein, they turn into one entry using the most common DNA and genes. Here the sample has approximately 540,000 distinct CDR3 sequences; under 45% occur a single time. The ten largest clonotypes hold 3.5% to 4.5% of the sample. Sequenced material: peripheral blood or thyroid tissue (not recorded which). All receptors derive from an adult man with Graves' hyperthyroidism.

As for this clonotype: A read error may account for a junction end that differs from germline. The genes are TRBV2 and TRBJ1-5; 8 nucleotides line up with TRBD2. Gene TRBJ2-3 matches the end of the DNA better, so the J call may be wrong. Germline CDR1 and CDR2: SNHLY and FYNNEI. The CDR3 has 15 amino acids. CDR3 bases: TGTGCCGGCAGTGGAGGAGCGGGGGGCACAGATACGCAGTATTTT. It specifies CAGSGGAGGTDTQYF.

About this clonotype itself: Since the CDR3 does not end with the conserved phenylalanine or tryptophan, this likely comes from a read error. The DNA is left out, because the CDR3 cannot be placed on it with certainty; the CDR3 is given as TCRdb lists it. The gene calls are TRBV20-1 and TRBJ2-5; the tabulated D call, TRBD2, remains unverified against the DNA. The CDR3 extends over 9 residues, inclusive of both ends. Germline V gives CDR1 DFQATT, CDR2 SNEGSKA (reference sequence). The CDR3 spells CSATPLGTS.

This clonotype was seen at least ten times. The chain has TRBV27 and TRBJ2-7; TRBD1 or TRBD2 may be the D gene (5 bases each). Trimming shortened V by 11 bases and J by 3 bases, and 20 bases separated the two germline ends. CDR1 is MNHEY, CDR2 SMNVEV, per germline (reference sequence). The CDR3 contains 14 residues. The CDR3 protein is CASQRGQGSYEQYF. DNA for the CDR3: TGTGCCTCCCAGAGGGGCCAGGGTAGCTACGAGCAGTACTTC.

This clonotype was detected ten times or more. This chain joins TRBV25-1 and TRBJ1-5, with a tentative D call TRBD1 (5 bases). Germline lookup yields CDR1 MGHDK and CDR2 SYGVNS. There are 14 residues in the CDR3. V was cut by 5 bases and J by 3 bases, with 11 bases left in between. Here the CDR3 reads CASSSPGNNQPQHF. For the CDR3, the DNA is TGTGCCAGCAGTTCCCCAGGGAACAATCAGCCCCAGCATTTT.

The rearrangement links TRBV20-1 to TRBJ2-2; 11 bases match TRBD1. The CDR3 covers 17 residues. Germline V CDR1 and CDR2: DFQATT, SNEGSKA (reference sequence). The V gene end was trimmed by 8 bases and the J gene end by 2 bases; junction bases not matched to a gene: 13. This CDR3 is CSPQGGQGGINTGELFF. CDR3 nucleotide sequence: TGCAGTCCCCAAGGGGGACAGGGGGGAATTAACACCGGGGAGCTGTTTTTT.

The V gene is TRBV7-3, the J gene TRBJ2-2, with TRBD2 as a possible D gene (6 bases). With 5 bases removed from V and 2 bases from J, the gap between germline ends came to 12 bases. The length of the CDR3 is 15 residues. The germline V gene has CDR1 SGHTA and CDR2 FQGTGA. Here the CDR3 reads CASSPPGGNTGELFF. CDR3 DNA sequence: TGTGCCAGCAGCCCCCCCGGGGGAAACACCGGGGAGCTGTTTTTT.

Comment on this clonotype: This could be a read error, since a much larger clone is one nucleotide away. This sequence joins TRBV5-1 and TRBJ1-2, with D tentatively TRBD1 (6 bases). The CDR3 has 13 residues. Germline V lookup: CDR1 SGHRS, CDR2 YFSETQ. CDR3 protein: CTSSGVRNYGYTF. The CDR3, as DNA: TGCACCAGTTCAGGGGTACGGAACTATGGCTACACCTTC.

The rearrangement links TRBV6-4 to TRBJ2-7; 7 nucleotides line up with TRBD2. After removal of 3 bases from V and 9 bases from J, the junction contained 2 bases not matched to a gene. This CDR3 has 11 amino acids. The germline CDR1 and CDR2 sequences are MRHNA and SNTAGT. The CDR3 nucleotides are TGTGCCAGCAGTGAGGGGAGGGGGCAGTACTTC. Encoded protein: CASSEGRGQYF.

This clonotype was picked up many times. V and J are TRBV6-5 and TRBJ1-5; possible D gene TRBD1, 5 bases. The germline gives CDR1 MNHEY, CDR2 SVGAGI. Trimming removed 5 bases from V and 3 bases from J, with 14 bases in between. The length of the CDR3 is 15 residues. CDR3: CASSEPGRLNQPQHF. The DNA for the CDR3 is TGTGCCAGCAGTGAGCCGGGACGCCTCAATCAGCCCCAGCATTTT.

This clonotype has only one observation. Germline and junction disagree at one end, which may indicate a read error. The V gene is TRBV24-1, the J gene TRBJ2-2, with TRBD1 matching over 7 bases. This CDR3 is 16 amino acids long. The germline V gene has CDR1 KGHDR and CDR2 SFDVKD. The CDR3 here is CATSERRGGASGEPFF. The DNA of the CDR3 is TGTGCCACCAGTGAACGGAGAGGGGGCGCGTCCGGGGAGCCGTTTTTT.

This clonotype was seen ten or more times. J is TRBJ2-7 and V is TRBV20-1; 10 positions match TRBD2. Unmatched junction bases numbered 7, after V lost 4 bases and J lost 1 base. Germline CDR1 reads DFQATT; CDR2 reads SNEGSKA (reference sequence). The CDR3 spans 15 residues. The CDR3 nucleotides are TGCAGTGCTACTTATTCTAGCGGGAGTTCCTACGAGCAGTACTTC. It translates to CSATYSSGSSYEQYF.

The rearrangement joins TRBV28 to TRBJ2-7; D unresolved. The CDR3 loop spans 13 amino acids. V lost 3 bases and J lost 5, with 11 bases in between. CDR1 and CDR2 (germline): MDHEN, SYDVKM. This chain's CDR3 is CASSFMSAHEQYF. The CDR3 DNA sequence: TGTGCCAGCAGTTTCATGTCGGCCCACGAGCAGTACTTC. Using reference TRBV28 and TRBJ2-7 for the parts outside the CDR3, the full variable domain is DVKVTQSSRYLVKRTGEKVFLECVQDMDHENMFWYRQDPGLGLRLIYFSYDVKMKEKGDIPEGYSVSREKKERFSLILESASTNQTSMYLCASSFMSAHEQYFGPGTRLTVT.

This clonotype was counted many times. V is TRBV20-1 and J is TRBJ2-5; D might be TRBD2 (5 bases). This CDR3 is 14 amino acids long. The ends were cut back, 6 bases at V and 5 bases at J, with 19 bases in the middle. In germline, CDR1 is DFQATT, CDR2 SNEGSKA (reference sequence). CDR3 residues: CSAPLEEDPETQYF. The CDR3 DNA follows: TGCAGTGCGCCGCTTGAGGAGGACCCGGAGACCCAGTACTTC.

V and J are TRBV20-1 and TRBJ2-3; no firm D call. The CDR3 length is 15 residues. CDR1 and CDR2 (germline): DFQATT, SNEGSKA (reference sequence). Deletions cut 5 bases from V and 2 bases from J, with 17 bases between. The CDR3, as DNA: TGCAGTGCTCGAAATCCCCCCATGGTCACAGATACGCAGTATTTT. The encoded protein is CSARNPPMVTDTQYF.

In its sample, this clonotype was seen a few times. The rearrangement uses TRBV20-1 and TRBJ1-3; D gene ambiguous. The CDR3 loop spans 13 amino acids. With 3 bases removed from V and 4 bases from J, the gap between germline ends came to 10 bases. Germline CDR1 and CDR2: DFQATT and SNEGSKA (reference sequence). Written as DNA, the CDR3 is TGCAGTGCTAGGGAAGGGCGCGGAAACACCATATATTTT. It yields the protein CSAREGRGNTIYF.

This chain uses TRBV5-4 with TRBJ2-1, with D unresolved. Germline V lookup: CDR1 SGHNT, CDR2 YYREEE (reference sequence). CDR3 size: 15 residues. With 1 base removed from V and 4 bases from J, the gap between germline ends came to 12 bases. In nucleotides, the CDR3 is TGTGCCAGCAGCTTGTCTGCGGCCGATTACAATGAGCAGTTCTTC. Amino acids: CASSLSAADYNEQFF.

With regard to this clonotype: The conserved final phenylalanine or tryptophan is absent from the CDR3, which likely points to a read error. The DNA is omitted, as the CDR3 cannot be located on it reliably, and the CDR3 follows TCRdb's listing. The gene calls are TRBV9 and TRBJ1-1. The CDR3 spans 8 amino acids, including both terminal residues. Germline CDR1 reads SGDLS; CDR2 reads YYNGEE. CDR3: CASSVAPS.

V gene TRBV7-8 combines with J gene TRBJ2-7; 9 nucleotides agree with TRBD2. Trimming cost V 4 bases and J 5 bases; bases outside gene matches: 12. Germline CDR1 reads SGHVS; CDR2 reads FQNEAQ. The CDR3 covers 16 residues. CDR3 sequence: CASSWSRSGGTDEQYF. CDR3 DNA sequence: TGTGCCAGCAGCTGGTCCCGTAGCGGGGGTACCGACGAGCAGTACTTC.

The chain couples TRBV7-4 to TRBJ2-2; D is perhaps TRBD1 (5 bases). In germline, CDR1 is SGHVT, CDR2 SQSDAQ. The CDR3 is 14 amino acids. V lost 4 bases and J 0 bases, leaving 6 bases between the germline ends. The CDR3 region has the DNA TGTGCCAGCAGCTACAGGACGAACACCGGGGAGCTGTTTTTT. Residues: CASSYRTNTGELFF.

Details on this clonotype: This may be a read error, as it is one base from a much larger clone. The CDR3 end shows no conserved phenylalanine or tryptophan, and so a read error is likely. The chain uses TRBV29-1 and TRBJ1-1; weak D call: TRBD1 (6 bases). Per the germline V gene, CDR1 is SQVTM and CDR2 is ANQGSEA. Trimming left V 4 bases short and J 6 bases short, with 9 bases between. This CDR3 spans 11 amino acids. CDR3 amino acids: CSVAQGSEAFL. The CDR3 bases are TGCAGCGTTGCACAGGGTTCTGAAGCTTTCCTT.

This chain links TRBV12-3 or TRBV12-4 with TRBJ1-6, with 7 bases matching TRBD1. The CDR3 has 12 amino acids. V trimming: 1 base; J trimming: 17 bases; junction bases outside the gene matches: 5. CDR3 amino acids: CASSLVGQPIHF. The CDR3 nucleotides read TGTGCCAGCAGTTTAGTGGGACAGCCCATCCACTTT.

This clonotype came up a few times. The chain couples TRBV10-3 to TRBJ2-7, with a possible D match to TRBD1 (5 bases). This CDR3 spans 15 amino acids. Germline V gene sequence: CDR1 ENHRY, CDR2 SYGVKD. V lost 2 bases to trimming and J lost 6 bases, with 17 bases between them. CDR3 sequence reads: CAISERSGRTVEQYF. DNA for the CDR3: TGTGCCATCAGTGAGAGGTCAGGGCGTACGGTCGAGCAGTACTTC.

V gene TRBV7-2 combines with J gene TRBJ2-1; 7 bases line up with TRBD2. The CDR3 covers 16 residues. Germline CDR1 and CDR2: SGHTA and FQGNSA. The junction had 8 bases not matched to a gene; V was cut back by 0 bases and J by 6 bases. DNA of the CDR3: TGTGCCAGCAGCTTAGCTTCTAGCGGAAGACTCAATGAGCAGTTCTTC. This translates into CASSLASSGRLNEQFF.

This chain uses TRBV12-3 or TRBV12-4 with TRBJ1-5; no reliable D call. The CDR3 extends over 13 amino acids. Trimming shortened V by 0 bases and J by 14 bases, and 14 bases separated the two germline ends. DNA for the CDR3: TGTGCCAGCAGTTTAGCCGGACGCCTCTACGAGCATTTT. Its protein is CASSLAGRLYEHF.

There are many counts of this clonotype. The CDR3, as DNA: TGTGCCAGCAGCACCATGCGAACCGGGGAGCTGTTTTTT. Translated, it gives CASSTMRTGELFF. The rearrangement links TRBV11-3 to TRBJ2-2; no reliable D call. The CDR3 is 13 residues long. The V end lost 5 bases, the J end lost 5 bases, and 9 bases lay between the germline ends. Germline assignment: CDR1 SGHNT and CDR2 YENEEA.

This clonotype occurred many times. J is TRBJ2-7 and V is TRBV29-1; TRBD1 or TRBD2 may be the D gene (5 bases each). There are 20 residues in the CDR3. V was clipped by 3 bases and J by 1 base, with 31 bases between them. In germline, CDR1 is SQVTM, CDR2 ANQGSEA. This chain's CDR3 is CSVDTKGHGERGVWSYEQYF. The CDR3 nucleotides read TGCAGCGTTGATACGAAGGGGCACGGGGAGAGGGGAGTATGGTCCTACGAGCAGTACTTC.

The chain carries TRBV9 and TRBJ2-7; TRBD1 aligns across 8 bases. J lost 2 bases, V lost 5 bases, and 9 bases had no gene match. This CDR3 is built from 15 residues. Germline V gene lookup returns CDR1 SGDLS and CDR2 YYNGEE. CDR3 in DNA: TGTGCCAGCAGTGCCGCTGGACAGGGCACCTACGAGCAGTACTTC. It specifies CASSAAGQGTYEQYF.

This chain uses TRBV10-3 with TRBJ2-7; D might be TRBD2 (6 bases). V was shortened by 3 bases and J by 0 bases, with 15 bases between the two germline ends. CDR1 ENHRY and CDR2 SYGVKD come from the germline V gene. The CDR3 has 16 amino acids. CDR3 sequence: CAISEDRDSSSYEQYF. The DNA of the CDR3 is TGTGCCATCAGTGAAGACCGGGACTCCAGCTCCTACGAGCAGTACTTC.

Written as DNA, the CDR3 is TGTGCCAGCAGCACGTGGGACAGGGGGGACTATGGCTACACCTTC. Its protein product is CASSTWDRGDYGYTF. The genes are TRBV2 and TRBJ1-2; 11 nucleotides agree with TRBD1. The CDR3 has 15 residues. The germline V gene has CDR1 SNHLY and CDR2 FYNNEI. After removal of 6 bases from V and 3 bases from J, the junction contained 6 bases not matched to a gene.

This clonotype was observed many times. The rearrangement uses TRBV20-1 and TRBJ2-6; D remains unclear. CDR1 is DFQATT, CDR2 SNEGSKA, per germline (reference sequence). The length of the CDR3 is 14 residues. V shed 0 bases and J shed 4 bases, with 7 bases lying between them. The CDR3 DNA follows: TGCAGTGCTAGAGATCAATCCGGGGCCAACGTCCTGACTTTC. Translation gives CSARDQSGANVLTF.

There are many counts of this clonotype. The V gene is TRBV29-1, the J gene TRBJ2-7; D perhaps matches TRBD1 (6 bases). The CDR3 sequence is 13 residues long. Trimming took off 3 bases at V and 2 bases at J, with 11 bases between the two ends. Germline assignment: CDR1 SQVTM and CDR2 ANQGSEA. Here the CDR3 reads CSVEATGTYEQYF. The DNA of the CDR3 is TGCAGCGTTGAGGCGACAGGCACCTACGAGCAGTACTTC.